These 20 T cell receptor beta chains were sequenced from one sample in a study of blood T cells in healthy people across ages. It was with a sample-barcoded 5' primer and a J-beta primer mix that a second PCR of about 7 to 12 cycles was run. TCRdb reprocessed the 5' RACE reads with MiXCR, giving one entry per CDR3 protein. The data show 600,000 or so distinct CDR3 sequences, approximately 30% seen once. The sequenced sample consisted of blood. These receptor sequences come from a woman aged 80 or older in good health.

This clonotype was seen a few times. Here the CDR3 reads CASSLDSRYGYTF. Written as DNA, the CDR3 is TGTGCCAGCAGCTTAGATAGCCGTTATGGCTACACCTTC. The V call is TRBV7-2, the J call TRBJ1-2; no firm D call. Germline V gene sequence: CDR1 SGHTA, CDR2 FQGNSA. V was trimmed by 1 base and J by 5 bases, leaving 8 bases between them. The CDR3 has 13 amino acids.

This clonotype was detected only a few times. The chain carries TRBV11-2 and TRBJ1-1; D call uncertain. Between the trimmed V and J ends, which lost 2 bases and 2 bases, there was a span of 9 bases. The CDR3 has 14 residues. Germline V gene data show CDR1 as SGHAT and CDR2 as FQNNGV. For the CDR3, the DNA is TGTGCCAGCAGCTTATTTGTAACCAACACTGAAGCTTTCTTT. Residues: CASSLFVTNTEAFF.

This clonotype was counted at least ten times. The rearrangement joins TRBV5-5 to TRBJ2-1, with D possibly TRBD1 on 6 matching bases. V dropped 0 bases and J dropped 5 bases, with 18 bases sitting between them. This CDR3 has 17 residues. Germline lookup yields CDR1 SGHKS and CDR2 YYEKEE (reference sequence). CDR3 sequence: CASSLVVGQPPNNEQFF. CDR3 bases: TGTGCCAGCAGCTTGGTCGTCGGACAGCCCCCGAACAATGAGCAGTTCTTC.

The chain is built from TRBV7-2 and TRBJ2-5, with 11 bases matching TRBD2. V lost 3 bases to trimming and J lost 11 bases; unmatched junction nucleotides: 8. The CDR3 spans 14 residues. Germline V gives CDR1 SGHTA, CDR2 FQGNSA. The CDR3 protein is CASSLTSGANEQYF. The CDR3 DNA reads as TGTGCCAGCAGCTTGACTAGCGGGGCGAATGAGCAGTACTTC.

A remark on this clonotype: Given a much more abundant clone one base away, this may be a read error. The chain recombines TRBV6-2 or TRBV6-3 with TRBJ2-5; TRBD1 matches 8 bases. The J segment lost 11 bases and the V segment lost 3 bases, leaving 14 bases of the junction unmatched. CDR1 and CDR2 (germline): MNHEY, SVGEGT. The CDR3 runs 15 residues. CDR3 coding DNA: TGTGCCAGCAGTTATCGAACAGGGGGGAGGAATGAGCAGTACTTC. This encodes CASSYRTGGRNEQYF.

This clonotype was found a few times. At one end the junction does not follow the germline gene, possibly because of a read error. This chain connects TRBV7-9 to TRBJ1-4; TRBD1 agrees at 7 bases. Germline values: CDR1 SEHNR, CDR2 FQNEAQ (reference sequence). There are 13 residues in the CDR3. The CDR3 here is CASSEDRNRKRFF. The CDR3 DNA sequence: TGTGCCAGCAGCGAGGACAGGAACCGAAAACGGTTTTTT.

This clonotype was seen many times. The V call is TRBV4-3, the J call TRBJ2-7; 10 bases fit TRBD1. Germline lookup yields CDR1 LGHNA and CDR2 YSLEER. The CDR3 is 15 amino acids. Trimming at V came to 1 base and at J to 4 bases, leaving 4 bases not matched to a gene. The CDR3 sequence: CASSQVWTGGYEQYF. CDR3 DNA sequence: TGCGCCAGCAGCCAAGTCTGGACAGGGGGATACGAGCAGTACTTC.

This chain joins TRBV6-6 and TRBJ2-7, with D possibly called TRBD1 or TRBD2 (5 bases each). The V gene's germline CDR1 is MNHNY and CDR2 SVGAGI (reference sequence). Trimming took 7 bases from V and 3 from J, leaving 22 bases between them. The CDR3 extends over 16 amino acids. In DNA form, the CDR3 reads TGTGCCAGCACCGACTACGGGGCAGGGAAAGACTACGAGCAGTACTTC. It yields the protein CASTDYGAGKDYEQYF.

The chain employs TRBV20-1 and TRBJ2-3, with 11 bases aligning to TRBD2. Germline-derived CDR1 and CDR2 are DFQATT and SNEGSKA (reference sequence). V lost 6 bases, J lost 1 base, and 12 bases stayed unmatched. The CDR3 totals 17 residues. CDR3 in amino acids: CSALTSGGTAGTDTQYF. CDR3 nucleotide sequence: TGCAGTGCGCTAACTAGCGGGGGTACCGCTGGCACAGATACGCAGTATTTT.

The V gene is TRBV20-1, the J gene TRBJ2-1, with TRBD2 matching 14 bases. The V segment lost 1 base and the J segment 12 bases; nucleotides outside the gene matches: 5. Germline lookup yields CDR1 DFQATT and CDR2 SNEGSKA (reference sequence). This CDR3 comprises 14 residues. CDR3 sequence reads: CSARGGLAGERQFF. The CDR3, as DNA: TGCAGTGCTAGAGGGGGACTAGCGGGAGAACGGCAGTTCTTC.

On this clonotype: Mismatch with germline at one junction end may stem from a read error. This chain joins TRBV12-3 or TRBV12-4 and TRBJ2-1; D remains ambiguous. The CDR3 sequence is 11 residues long. CDR3: CAGSLLDEQFF. The CDR3 coding sequence is TGTGCCGGCAGTTTGCTGGATGAGCAGTTCTTC.

As to this clonotype: A much more abundant neighbour one base away suggests this may be a read error. The chain links TRBV7-3 to TRBJ2-5, with D possibly TRBD2 on 6 matching bases. The ends were cut back, 0 bases at V and 11 bases at J, with 13 bases in the middle. The CDR3 loop spans 13 amino acids. Germline V CDR1 and CDR2: SGHTA, FQGTGA. In DNA, the CDR3 is TGTGCCAGCAGCTTAACGTCGGAGGGTGAGCAGTACTTC. Amino acids: CASSLTSEGEQYF.

This clonotype was seen once. A much bigger clone sits one base away, suggesting this may be a read error. This chain links TRBV13 with TRBJ2-6; perhaps TRBD1 as D (6 bases). Germline CDR1 is PRHDT and CDR2 is FYEKMQ (reference sequence). The V gene lost 5 bases and the J gene lost 2 bases, with 19 bases spanning the gap. This CDR3 has 18 amino acids. The CDR3 DNA follows: TGTGCCAGCAGCCGACAGGACAGTGCTGGACCTGGGGCCAACGTCCTGACTTTC. This sequence encodes CASSRQDSAGPGANVLTF.

V usage is TRBV30 and J usage is TRBJ1-1; 9 nucleotides align to TRBD1. The CDR3 length is 14 residues. J lost 1 base, V lost 3 bases, and 3 bases had no gene match. Germline V CDR1 and CDR2: GTSNPN, SVGIG (reference sequence). The CDR3 bases are TGTGCCTGGAGCTGGGACAGGGCGAACACTGAAGCTTTCTTT. This gives the protein CAWSWDRANTEAFF.

This clonotype turned up a few times. V is TRBV11-2 and J is TRBJ2-5; weak D call: TRBD2 (6 bases). Germline V gives CDR1 SGHAT, CDR2 FQNNGV. V was trimmed by 4 bases and J by 11 bases, leaving 23 bases between them. CDR3 length equals 15 residues. The CDR3 protein is CASSYSASAGNEQYF. The CDR3 nucleotides are TGTGCCAGCAGCTACTCGGCTAGCGCAGGCAATGAGCAGTACTTC.

This clonotype came up many times. The chain links TRBV7-2 to TRBJ2-1; 8 bases match TRBD1. Germline CDR1 and CDR2: SGHTA and FQGNSA. Losses at the gene ends were 5 bases for V and 7 bases for J; bases not matched to a gene: 7. This CDR3 is 14 amino acids long. The CDR3 region has the DNA TGTGCCAGCAGCGACCGGACAGGGTGGAATGAGCAGTTCTTC. Translating gives CASSDRTGWNEQFF.

This clonotype occurred many times. A single base separates this from a much larger clone, so it may be a read error. The chain recombines TRBV9 with TRBJ2-7, with 8 bases identical to TRBD1. Germline trimming cut 4 bases from V and 3 bases from J; bases unmatched to any gene: 3. The CDR3 contains 13 residues. Germline V gene lookup returns CDR1 SGDLS and CDR2 YYNGEE. The CDR3: CASSFGQGYEQYF. CDR3 DNA: TGTGCCAGCAGCTTCGGACAGGGCTACGAGCAGTACTTC.

The rearrangement uses TRBV20-1 and TRBJ2-7; D not certain. The V and J ends lost 0 bases and 3 bases respectively, with 15 bases between them. The CDR3 loop spans 15 amino acids. Germline CDR1 and CDR2: DFQATT and SNEGSKA (reference sequence). The CDR3 reads CSARDPTLSFYEQYF. The CDR3 coding sequence is TGCAGTGCTAGAGACCCCACACTCTCTTTCTACGAGCAGTACTTC.

J is TRBJ1-1 and V is TRBV5-1; D is unclear. V was shortened by 3 bases and J by 0 bases, with 9 bases between the two germline ends. Germline V gene data show CDR1 as SGHRS and CDR2 as YFSETQ. The CDR3 has 14 residues. Here the CDR3 DNA reads TGCGCCAGCAGCTGGGCAGAAATGAACACTGAAGCTTTCTTT. Translation: CASSWAEMNTEAFF.

This clonotype came up a few times. A much larger clonotype is one base distant, so this may be a read error. The V gene is TRBV5-6, the J gene TRBJ2-1; D might be TRBD2 (5 bases). The J call may be incorrect, as the DNA end agrees better with TRBJ2-7. The CDR3 covers 15 residues. Germline assignment: CDR1 SGHDT and CDR2 YYEEEE. This CDR3 reads CASSLDLDSYNEQYF. CDR3 in DNA: TGTGCCAGCAGCTTGGACTTGGACTCCTACAATGAGCAGTACTTC.